This T cell receptor beta chain derives from a study of blood T cell repertoires in COVID-19. As for the study in general: Italy, Spain and the United States were the sources of the convalescent and acute COVID-19 samples. Sources were T cells, B-cell-depleted T cells, or PBMCs; the material itself was cDNA or gDNA.

The CDR3 loop spans 13 amino acids. Trimming took off 2 bases at V and 7 bases at J, with 11 bases between the two ends. CDR1 and CDR2 from the germline V gene are SQVTM and ANQGSEA. In the authors' workflow: Amplification with reference gene primers provided the estimates of nucleated cell counts. Only in-frame clones appear in the TCRdb table, and some are missing; sequencing was by immunoSEQ multiplex PCR. Clonal size and the V and J genes are those of that table, whereas D and trimming came from the DNA. The sample gives about 170,000 clones, 80% to 90% of which show up once; roughly 7.7% is in the top ten.

Sample: peripheral blood. This chain joins TRBV29-1 and TRBJ2-2, with TRBD1 as a possible D gene (5 bases). The sequence was obtained from a man aged 35-49 years who had recovered from COVID-19. This CDR3 is CSVELAQDGELFF. DNA for the CDR3: TGCAGCGTTGAATTGGCACAGGACGGGGAGCTGTTTTTT.